What follows are 30 T cell receptor beta chains derived from one specimen sequenced in a study of blood T cells in healthy people across ages. Primed by a sample-barcoded 5' primer and a J-beta primer mix, a second PCR proceeded for about 6 to 11 cycles. TCRdb passed the 5' RACE reads through MiXCR, listing each CDR3 protein once. This table has about 560,000 distinct CDR3 sequences, over 25% appearing once. This sample also belongs to another study, concerning T cells of mothers and their children.

The material sequenced was blood. The receptor set was obtained from a boy between 2 and 10 years old in good health.

The CDR3 loop reads CASSHGDVIMNTEAFF. Here the CDR3 DNA reads TGCGCCAGCAGCCACGGGGATGTGATTATGAACACTGAAGCTTTCTTT. The chain has TRBV5-1 and TRBJ1-1; D remains ambiguous. Germline CDR1 is SGHRS and CDR2 is YFSETQ. This CDR3 comprises 16 residues. Trimming cost V 4 bases and J 0 bases, with 16 bases left between them. The full variable domain, rest sourced from reference TRBV5-1 and TRBJ1-1, is KAGVTQTPRYLIKTRGQQVTLSCSPISGHRSVSWYQQTPGQGLQFLFEYFSETQRNKGNFPGRFSGRQFSNSRSEMNVSTLELGDSALYLCASSHGDVIMNTEAFFGQGTRLTVV.

The J gene is TRBJ2-2, the V gene TRBV2, with TRBD2 identical over 8 bases. V lost 8 bases and J lost 4; bases outside the gene matches: 6. The CDR3 has 14 residues. Germline-derived CDR1 and CDR2 are SNHLY and FYNNEI. This CDR3 reads CASSPAGATGELFF. The CDR3 DNA reads as TGTGCCAGCTCGCCAGCGGGGGCCACCGGGGAGCTGTTTTTT.

In this sample, this clonotype turned up once. This chain links TRBV6-6 with TRBJ1-2; D remains unclear. With 3 bases removed from V and 8 bases from J, the gap between germline ends came to 4 bases. This CDR3 region has 10 residues. Germline V gives CDR1 MNHNY, CDR2 SVGAGI (reference sequence). The CDR3 DNA reads as TGTGCCAGCAGTTATCCCGGCTACACCTTC. It codes for CASSYPGYTF.

Only a few counts were recorded for this clonotype. The chain links TRBV5-1 to TRBJ2-3; weak D call: TRBD2 (6 bases). Per the germline V gene, CDR1 is SGHRS and CDR2 is YFSETQ. The CDR3 consists of 15 residues. V dropped 2 bases and J dropped 4 bases, with 14 bases sitting between them. The CDR3 protein is CASSFSLASADTQYF. The CDR3 DNA is TGCGCCAGCAGCTTCTCTCTAGCGTCGGCAGATACGCAGTATTTT. Using reference TRBV5-1 and TRBJ2-3 for the parts outside the CDR3, the full variable domain is KAGVTQTPRYLIKTRGQQVTLSCSPISGHRSVSWYQQTPGQGLQFLFEYFSETQRNKGNFPGRFSGRQFSNSRSEMNVSTLELGDSALYLCASSFSLASADTQYFGPGTRLTVL.

The chain carries TRBV9 and TRBJ2-5; unclear D gene. Per germline, CDR1 SGDLS and CDR2 YYNGEE. Trimming cost V 5 bases and J 5 bases, with 10 bases left between them. The CDR3 extends over 12 amino acids. The CDR3 is CASSPASETQYF. The CDR3 DNA reads as TGTGCCAGCAGTCCTGCCTCCGAGACCCAGTACTTC. The whole variable domain, remainder taken from reference TRBV9 and TRBJ2-5, is DSGVTQTPKHLITATGQRVTLRCSPRSGDLSVYWYQQSLDQGLQFLIQYYNGEERAKGNILERFSAQQFPDLHSELNLSSLELGDSALYFCASSPASETQYFGPGTRLLVL.

The chain couples TRBV28 to TRBJ1-4, with 9 bases matching TRBD1. The CDR3 covers 15 residues. CDR1 MDHEN and CDR2 SYDVKM come from the germline V gene. Losses at the gene ends were 5 bases for V and 8 bases for J; bases not matched to a gene: 9. CDR3 in amino acids: CASSALGQGSEKLFF. The CDR3 region has the DNA TGTGCCAGCAGTGCACTGGGACAGGGTAGCGAAAAACTGTTTTTT.

J is TRBJ1-4 and V is TRBV9; perhaps TRBD1 as D (6 bases). The germline gives CDR1 SGDLS, CDR2 YYNGEE. Trimming took 4 bases from V and 1 from J, leaving 11 bases between them. The CDR3 has 15 amino acids. The CDR3 is CASSLGHLTNEKLFF. CDR3 DNA: TGTGCCAGCAGCTTGGGACACCTAACTAATGAAAAACTGTTTTTT.

This clonotype appeared a few times. V is TRBV6-1 and J is TRBJ1-5; TRBD1 aligns across 8 bases. J lost 4 bases, V lost 5 bases, and 10 bases had no gene match. CDR3 size: 16 residues. CDR1 is MNHNS, CDR2 SASEGT, per germline. CDR3 DNA sequence: TGTGCCAGCAGTCCCCATGGGACAGGAGGAAATCAGCCCCAGCATTTT. This gives the protein CASSPHGTGGNQPQHF.

Concerning this clonotype: The CDR3 ends on some other residue instead of the conserved phenylalanine or tryptophan, so this is likely a read error. This rearrangement joins TRBV7-2 to TRBJ2-1, with 7 bases lining up with TRBD2. This CDR3 is 15 amino acids long. V was pared by 5 bases and J by 4 bases, with 8 bases of the junction left unmatched. CDR1 is SGHTA, CDR2 FQGNSA, per germline. The DNA of the CDR3 is TGTGCCAGCAGCCTCCTAGCGGAGACATACAATGAGCAGTTCTCC. Protein sequence: CASSLLAETYNEQFS.

J is TRBJ2-5 and V is TRBV20-1, with a tentative D call TRBD2 (5 bases). CDR3 length: 14 residues. CDR1 DFQATT and CDR2 SNEGSKA come from the germline V gene (reference sequence). Trimming took 1 base from V and 1 from J, leaving 10 bases between them. DNA for the CDR3: TGCAGTGCTAGAGTAGGGAGTACCCAAGAGACCCAGTACTTC. This sequence encodes CSARVGSTQETQYF.

About this clonotype: A much more abundant neighbour one base away suggests this may be a read error. The rearrangement joins TRBV3-1 to TRBJ2-2, with D unclear. Trimming removed 6 bases at V and 0 bases at J, with 2 bases between. The CDR3 runs 12 residues. Germline lookup yields CDR1 LGHDT and CDR2 YNNKEL (reference sequence). The CDR3 here is CASRTNTGELFF. CDR3 in DNA: TGTGCCAGCAGGACGAACACCGGGGAGCTGTTTTTT. Using reference TRBV3-1 and TRBJ2-2 for the parts outside the CDR3, the full variable domain is DTAVSQTPKYLVTQMGNDKSIKCEQNLGHDTMYWYKQDSKKFLKIMFSYNNKELIINETVPNRFSPKSPDKAHLNLHINSLELGDSAVYFCASRTNTGELFFGEGSRLTVL.

The J gene is TRBJ2-7, the V gene TRBV27, with D perhaps matching TRBD2 (5 bases). V dropped 4 bases and J dropped 7 bases, with 11 bases sitting between them. This CDR3 is 12 amino acids long. Germline CDR1 reads MNHEY; CDR2 reads SMNVEV (reference sequence). The CDR3: CASSSDSGEQYF. DNA of the CDR3: TGTGCCAGCAGTTCGGACTCGGGGGAGCAGTACTTC.

Of note for this clonotype: An end of the junction differs from the germline gene, which may be a read error. The genes are TRBV29-1 and TRBJ2-5; 13 bases fit TRBD2. Per germline, CDR1 SQVTM and CDR2 ANQGSEA. This CDR3 has 14 residues. The CDR3 loop is CSVGTLAGGVARFF. As DNA, the CDR3 is TGCAGCGTTGGGACACTAGCGGGAGGGGTGGCGAGGTTCTTC. Full variable domain (remainder filled in from reference TRBV29-1 and TRBJ2-5): SAVISQKPSRDICQRGTSLTIQCQVDSQVTMMFWYRQQPGQSLTLIATANQGSEATYESGFVIDKFPISRPNLTFSTLTVSNMSPEDSSIYLCSVGTLAGGVARFFGPGTRLLVL.

CDR3 nucleotide sequence: TGTGCCAGCATGATGGTGGGGGGGCTGGCCGATACGCAGTATTTT. Residues: CASMMVGGLADTQYF. The chain has TRBV27 and TRBJ2-3; TRBD2 is a possible D gene (7 bases). V dropped 7 bases and J dropped 6 bases, with 20 bases sitting between them. This CDR3 is built from 15 residues. Germline values: CDR1 MNHEY, CDR2 SMNVEV (reference sequence).

This clonotype was counted at least ten times. This chain joins TRBV28 and TRBJ2-4; D not certain. Germline V gene sequence: CDR1 MDHEN, CDR2 SYDVKM. V was pared by 9 bases and J by 5 bases, with 11 bases between. CDR3 length equals 12 residues. The DNA of the CDR3 is TGTGCCAGTGGAGAAAGGGAAAACATTCAGTACTTC. It specifies CASGERENIQYF. The entire variable domain, with the rest obtained from reference TRBV28 and TRBJ2-4, is as follows: DVKVTQSSRYLVKRTGEKVFLECVQDMDHENMFWYRQDPGLGLRLIYFSYDVKMKEKGDIPEGYSVSREKKERFSLILESASTNQTSMYLCASGERENIQYFGAGTRLSVL.

A note on this clonotype: One end of the junction is discordant with germline, which a read error may explain. V gene TRBV7-2 combines with J gene TRBJ2-2; 14 positions match TRBD2. Germline V lookup: CDR1 SGHTA, CDR2 FQGNSA. The CDR3 is 17 residues long. The CDR3 reads CASSLRGTSGSGGELLF. CDR3 in DNA: TGTGCCAGCAGCTTAAGGGGGACTAGCGGGAGTGGCGGGGAGCTGCTTTTT.

This clonotype came up a few times. The CDR3, as DNA: TGTGCCAGCAGCTTGACCGAGGAGAACACTGAAGCTTTCTTT. Its protein product is CASSLTEENTEAFF. This chain links TRBV5-4 with TRBJ1-1; no clear D gene. V was shortened by 1 base and J by 1 base, with 8 bases between the two germline ends. The V gene's germline CDR1 is SGHNT and CDR2 YYREEE (reference sequence). This CDR3 contains 14 residues.

This clonotype was recorded a few times. J is TRBJ1-1 and V is TRBV29-1; TRBD1 aligns across 8 bases. The ends lost 6 bases at V and 3 bases at J; junction bases unmatched: 6. The CDR3 consists of 13 residues. Germline V gives CDR1 SQVTM, CDR2 ANQGSEA. The CDR3 sequence is CSVSGTGHTEAFF. The CDR3 nucleotides read TGCAGCGTCTCCGGGACAGGCCACACTGAAGCTTTCTTT. The entire variable domain, with the rest obtained from reference TRBV29-1 and TRBJ1-1, is as follows: SAVISQKPSRDICQRGTSLTIQCQVDSQVTMMFWYRQQPGQSLTLIATANQGSEATYESGFVIDKFPISRPNLTFSTLTVSNMSPEDSSIYLCSVSGTGHTEAFFGQGTRLTVV.

This clonotype was counted between two and nine times. The chain uses TRBV10-3 and TRBJ2-3; the match to TRBD2 covers 9 bases. The CDR3 is 16 residues long. Germline V gene lookup returns CDR1 ENHRY and CDR2 SYGVKD. V shed 4 bases and J 4 bases; nucleotides not matched to a gene: 9. CDR3 DNA sequence: TGTGCCATCAGTGCGTCCCAGCGGGGGGCCGCAGATACGCAGTATTTT. Translation gives CAISASQRGAADTQYF.

This clonotype was counted between two and nine times. The chain employs TRBV3-1 and TRBJ1-4; D is unclear. Per the germline V gene, CDR1 is LGHDT and CDR2 is YNNKEL (reference sequence). The CDR3 is 15 amino acids. V was shortened by 1 base and J by 10 bases, with 16 bases between the two germline ends. The CDR3 protein is CASSQGPPNSPKLFF. The CDR3 DNA reads TGTGCCAGCAGCCAAGGTCCGCCCAACAGTCCAAAACTGTTTTTT.

This clonotype was seen a handful of times. The chain uses TRBV4-1 and TRBJ1-1; D is unclear. The CDR3 loop spans 12 amino acids. Germline assignment: CDR1 MGHRA and CDR2 YSYEKL. Trimming left V 1 base short and J 6 bases short, with 6 bases between. The CDR3 DNA sequence: TGCGCCAGCAGCCAAGCTGGGGCTGAAGCTTTCTTT. This encodes CASSQAGAEAFF.

This clonotype has more than one count but fewer than ten. The chain carries TRBV7-9 and TRBJ2-1; 11 nucleotides line up with TRBD2. The CDR3 sequence is 14 residues long. V trimming: 6 bases; J trimming: 7 bases; junction bases outside the gene matches: 5. Germline V gives CDR1 SEHNR, CDR2 FQNEAQ (reference sequence). The CDR3 reads CASSSGRALNEQFF. The CDR3 nucleotides read TGTGCCAGCAGTAGCGGGAGGGCCTTGAATGAGCAGTTCTTC.

The chain uses TRBV27 and TRBJ2-7; 15 bases line up with TRBD2. The end of the DNA aligns better with TRBJ2-1, so the J call may be wrong. Germline V gene sequence: CDR1 MNHEY, CDR2 SMNVEV (reference sequence). This CDR3 is built from 14 residues. CDR3 amino acids: CASRGLAGGYEQFF. The CDR3 coding sequence is TGTGCCAGCAGGGGACTAGCGGGAGGCTATGAGCAGTTCTTC.

This clonotype was seen a few times. This chain uses TRBV11-2 with TRBJ1-1; 7 positions match TRBD1. J lost 5 bases, V lost 1 base, and 7 bases had no gene match. The CDR3 consists of 15 residues. Germline CDR1 reads SGHAT; CDR2 reads FQNNGV. CDR3 sequence reads: CASSLVGGGGTEAFF. CDR3 nucleotides: TGTGCCAGCAGCTTAGTTGGAGGGGGCGGGACTGAAGCTTTCTTT. Using reference TRBV11-2 and TRBJ1-1 for the parts outside the CDR3, the full variable domain is EAGVAQSPRYKIIEKRQSVAFWCNPISGHATLYWYQQILGQGPKLLIQFQNNGVVDDSQLPKDRFSAERLKGVDSTLKIQPAKLEDSAVYLCASSLVGGGGTEAFFGQGTRLTVV.

The CDR3 nucleotides are TGCGCCAGCAGTCAACGGAGGACAGTGCAGGAGGAGACCCAGTACTTC. Translating gives CASSQRRTVQEETQYF. J is TRBJ2-5 and V is TRBV23-1; possibly TRBD1 for D (6 bases). TRBV23-1 is reported as an ORF; its role is uncertain. There are 16 residues in the CDR3. V gave up 2 bases and J gave up 5 bases, with 18 bases separating them.

This chain uses TRBV20-1 with TRBJ1-2; D gene uncertain. CDR3 length: 13 amino acids. Trimming removed 0 bases from V and 4 bases from J, with 9 bases in between. Germline values: CDR1 DFQATT, CDR2 SNEGSKA (reference sequence). The CDR3 here is CSARDLAAYGYTF. In nucleotides, the CDR3 is TGCAGTGCTAGAGATCTAGCCGCCTATGGCTACACCTTC.

This clonotype was found a few times. This chain joins TRBV9 and TRBJ1-4; D is possibly TRBD1 (6 bases). Germline values: CDR1 SGDLS, CDR2 YYNGEE. Trimming shortened V by 3 bases and J by 12 bases, and 18 bases separated the two germline ends. This CDR3 has 14 residues. CDR3: CASSAGDISPELFF. The CDR3 DNA follows: TGTGCCAGCAGCGCCGGGGACATCTCCCCGGAACTGTTTTTT.

The gene calls are TRBV5-1 and TRBJ2-5; 12 bases agree with TRBD1. The length of the CDR3 is 16 residues. The junction had 6 bases not matched to a gene; V was cut back by 1 base and J by 5 bases. CDR1 and CDR2 from the germline V gene are SGHRS and YFSETQ. The CDR3 reads CASSLWGQGAEETQYF. In nucleotides, the CDR3 is TGCGCCAGCAGCTTGTGGGGACAGGGGGCGGAGGAGACCCAGTACTTC.

This clonotype was counted a few times. The J gene is TRBJ2-7, the V gene TRBV7-2; possibly TRBD2 for D (6 bases). Trimming took off 0 bases at V and 2 bases at J, with 11 bases between the two ends. Looked up from germline, CDR1 is SGHTA and CDR2 is FQGNSA. CDR3 length: 15 residues. This chain's CDR3 is CASSLAGGGAYEQYF. The CDR3 bases are TGTGCCAGCAGCTTAGCAGGCGGCGGGGCCTACGAGCAGTACTTC.

V and J are TRBV6-2 or TRBV6-3 and TRBJ2-5, with D possibly being TRBD2 (6 bases). The closer fit of TRBJ2-7 to the DNA end suggests the J call may be wrong. Germline-derived CDR1 and CDR2 are MNHEY and SVGEGT. The CDR3 length is 14 residues. The CDR3 DNA reads TGTGCCAGCAGTTTCGGCGGGAAGAACGGCGAGCAGTACTTC. Protein sequence: CASSFGGKNGEQYF.